The entry below describes one T cell receptor beta chain. The data were produced by immunoSEQ multiplex PCR, yet TCRdb's version contains in-frame clones alone and is incomplete. There are about 140,000 clones in the sample; 88% occur only once, and 8% to 11% lies in the top ten. These data are taken from a study of blood T cell repertoires in COVID-19. The CDR3 is 16 amino acids. Germline V CDR1 and CDR2: SQVTM, ANQGSEA. V dropped 7 bases and J dropped 0; count of bases not matched to a gene: 5. The chain links TRBV29-1 to TRBJ2-1; TRBD2 agrees at 14 bases. The origin of this receptor is a man aged 45-65 years with active or convalescent COVID-19. Sequencing used peripheral blood. The CDR3 region is CSGGGTSGSSYNEQFF. In DNA, the CDR3 is TGCAGCGGGGGCGGGACTAGCGGGAGCTCCTACAATGAGCAGTTCTTC.